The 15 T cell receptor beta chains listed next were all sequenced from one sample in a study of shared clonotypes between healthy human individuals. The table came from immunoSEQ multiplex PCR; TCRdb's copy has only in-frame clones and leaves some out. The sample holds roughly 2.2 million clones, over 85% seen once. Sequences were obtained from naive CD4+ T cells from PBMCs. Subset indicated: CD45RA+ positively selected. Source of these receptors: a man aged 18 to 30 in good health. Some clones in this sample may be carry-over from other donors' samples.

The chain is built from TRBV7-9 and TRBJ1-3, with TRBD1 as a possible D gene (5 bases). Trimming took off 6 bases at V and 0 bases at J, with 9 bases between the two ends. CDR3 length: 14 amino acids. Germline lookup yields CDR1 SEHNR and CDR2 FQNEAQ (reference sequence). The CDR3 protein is CASRGTDSGNTIYF. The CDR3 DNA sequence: TGTGCCAGCAGAGGGACGGACTCTGGAAACACCATATATTTT.

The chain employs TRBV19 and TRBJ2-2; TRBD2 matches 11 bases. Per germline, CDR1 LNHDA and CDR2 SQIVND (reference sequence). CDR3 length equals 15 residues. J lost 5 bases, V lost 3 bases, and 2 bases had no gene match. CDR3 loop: CASSISGRGTGELFF. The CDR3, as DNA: TGTGCCAGTAGTATTAGCGGGAGGGGGACCGGGGAGCTGTTTTTT.

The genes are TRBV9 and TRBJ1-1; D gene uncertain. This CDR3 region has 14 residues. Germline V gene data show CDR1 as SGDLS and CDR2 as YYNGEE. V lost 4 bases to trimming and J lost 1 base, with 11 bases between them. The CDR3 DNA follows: TGTGCCAGCAGCTCCCCCGCAGCGAACACTGAAGCTTTCTTT. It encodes CASSSPAANTEAFF.

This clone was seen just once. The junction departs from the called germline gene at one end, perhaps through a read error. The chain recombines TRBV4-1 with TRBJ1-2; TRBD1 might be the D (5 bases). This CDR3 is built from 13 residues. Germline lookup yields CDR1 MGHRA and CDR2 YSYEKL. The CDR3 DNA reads TGCGCCACCAGCAGGCGGGGCAACTATGGCTACACCTTC. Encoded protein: CATSRRGNYGYTF.

In nucleotides, the CDR3 is TGTGCCAGCAAGAAGGGACAGAGGATTAGTGAAGCTTTCTTT. Its protein is CASKKGQRISEAFF. The chain has TRBV6-6 and TRBJ1-1, with TRBD1 identical over 7 bases. The CDR3 runs to 14 residues. J lost 7 bases, V lost 7 bases, and 12 bases had no gene match. Germline values: CDR1 MNHNY, CDR2 SVGAGI (reference sequence).

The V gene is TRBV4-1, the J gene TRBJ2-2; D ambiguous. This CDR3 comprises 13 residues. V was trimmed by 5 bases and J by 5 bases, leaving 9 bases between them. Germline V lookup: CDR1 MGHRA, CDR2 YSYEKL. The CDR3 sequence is CASSAPITGELFF. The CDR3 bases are TGCGCCAGCAGCGCCCCAATTACCGGGGAGCTGTTTTTT.

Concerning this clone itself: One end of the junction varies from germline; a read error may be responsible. CDR3: CANSPQPPGNYGYTF. Here the CDR3 DNA reads TGCGCCAACAGCCCCCAGCCTCCAGGGAACTATGGCTACACCTTC. V gene TRBV5-1 combines with J gene TRBJ1-2; tentatively, D is TRBD1 (5 bases). Germline-derived CDR1 and CDR2 are SGHRS and YFSETQ. CDR3 length: 15 residues.

This chain's CDR3 is CASSLAGGTRSYNEQFF. The CDR3 coding sequence is TGCGCCAGCAGCTTGGCCGGTGGGACTAGATCCTACAATGAGCAGTTCTTC. This chain connects TRBV5-1 to TRBJ2-1; 8 bases agree with TRBD2. Germline CDR1 is SGHRS and CDR2 is YFSETQ. V was clipped by 0 bases and J by 1 base; unmatched bases: 6. The CDR3 has 17 residues.

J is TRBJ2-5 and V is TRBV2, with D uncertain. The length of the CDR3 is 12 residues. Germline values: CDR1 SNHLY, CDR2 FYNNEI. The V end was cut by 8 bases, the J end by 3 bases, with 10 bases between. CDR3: CASLGQEETQYF. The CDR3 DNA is TGTGCCAGCCTCGGGCAGGAAGAGACCCAGTACTTC.

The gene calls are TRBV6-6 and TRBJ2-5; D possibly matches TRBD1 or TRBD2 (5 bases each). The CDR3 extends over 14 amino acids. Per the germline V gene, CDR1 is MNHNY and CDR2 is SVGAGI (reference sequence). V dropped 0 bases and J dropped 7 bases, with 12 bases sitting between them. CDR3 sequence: CASSYSGRAGTQYF. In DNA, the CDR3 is TGTGCCAGCAGTTACTCGGGCAGGGCGGGGACCCAGTACTTC.

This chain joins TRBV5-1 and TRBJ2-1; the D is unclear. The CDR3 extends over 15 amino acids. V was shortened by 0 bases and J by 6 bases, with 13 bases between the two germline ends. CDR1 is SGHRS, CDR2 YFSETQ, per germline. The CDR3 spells CASSLDPAGINEQFF. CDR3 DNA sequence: TGCGCCAGCAGCTTGGACCCGGCCGGAATCAATGAGCAGTTCTTC.

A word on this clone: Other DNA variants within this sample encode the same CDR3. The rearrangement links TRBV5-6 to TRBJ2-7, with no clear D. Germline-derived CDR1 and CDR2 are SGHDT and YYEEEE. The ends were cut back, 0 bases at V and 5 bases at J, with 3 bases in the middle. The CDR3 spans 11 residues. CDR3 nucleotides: TGTGCCAGCAGCTTGGTGGACGAGCAGTACTTC. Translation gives CASSLVDEQYF.

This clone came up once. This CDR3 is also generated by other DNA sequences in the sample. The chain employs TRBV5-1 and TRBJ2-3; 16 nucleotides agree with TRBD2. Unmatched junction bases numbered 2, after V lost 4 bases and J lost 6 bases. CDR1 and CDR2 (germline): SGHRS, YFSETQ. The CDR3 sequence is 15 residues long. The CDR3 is CASSQGLAGGDTQYF. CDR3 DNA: TGCGCCAGCAGCCAGGGACTAGCGGGAGGGGATACGCAGTATTTT.

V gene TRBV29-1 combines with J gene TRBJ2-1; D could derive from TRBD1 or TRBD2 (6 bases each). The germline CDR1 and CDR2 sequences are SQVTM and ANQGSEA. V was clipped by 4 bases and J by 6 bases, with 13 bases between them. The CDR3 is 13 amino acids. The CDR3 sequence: CSVAIGGINEQFF. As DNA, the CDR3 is TGCAGCGTTGCAATAGGGGGGATCAATGAGCAGTTCTTC.

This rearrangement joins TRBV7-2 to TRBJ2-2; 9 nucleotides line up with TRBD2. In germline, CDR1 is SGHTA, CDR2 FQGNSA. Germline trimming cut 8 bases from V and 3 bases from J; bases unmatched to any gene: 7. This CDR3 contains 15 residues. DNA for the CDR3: TGTGCCAGCTCATCTAGCGGGATGCACACCGGGGAGCTGTTTTTT. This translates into CASSSSGMHTGELFF.